This T cell receptor (beta chain) originates from a study of T cell responses to AZD1222 COVID-19 vaccine. Study information: Both about-4-week and about-12-week second-dose recipients were combined.

The assay was immunoSEQ multiplex PCR, and TCRdb's table has in-frame clones only and misses some. Counted here are approximately 170,000 clones, less than 95% occurring once; the ten biggest clones make up approximately 4.8%. CDR1 is SGHKS and CDR2 is YYEKEE in the germline V gene (reference sequence). The CDR3 contains 15 residues. Trimming removed 1 base from V and 8 bases from J; junction bases left unmatched: 9. The V gene is TRBV5-5, the J gene TRBJ1-2; 9 bases are a match to TRBD1. The source is an adult in good health. Material: peripheral blood, obtained on day 0 of AZD1222 vaccination. Here the CDR3 DNA reads TGTGCCAGCAGCTTGTTTTATGGACAGGGGATCGGCTACACCTTC. It is translated as CASSLFYGQGIGYTF.